Listed below are T cell receptor beta chains from one sample, sequenced in a study of blood T cell repertoires in COVID-19. Here immunoSEQ multiplex PCR was the method, and the copy in TCRdb shows in-frame clones only, minus some. The table lists some 460,000 clones, around nine tenths of them singletons. Specimen: peripheral blood. These TCRs come from a woman in her thirties with acute or convalescent COVID-19. The conserved cysteine and the conserved F or W are not part of the CDR3 here. Fields, in order: J gene, D gene, V gene, CDR3 protein. A D gene is named only where the DNA matches it firmly.

j_gene: TRBJ1-3; d_gene: -; v_gene: TRBV3-1/TRBV3-2; CDR3aa: ASSQVTPGGNTIY
j_gene: TRBJ1-1; d_gene: -; v_gene: TRBV16; CDR3aa: ASSQWGGGAEAF
j_gene: TRBJ2-1; d_gene: TRBD2; v_gene: TRBV5-1; CDR3aa: ASSWGLAGGNNEQF
j_gene: TRBJ2-7; d_gene: -; v_gene: TRBV7-2; CDR3aa: ASSPRRQSYEQY
j_gene: TRBJ2-2; d_gene: TRBD1; v_gene: TRBV7-3; CDR3aa: ASSPESGTVDTGELF
j_gene: TRBJ1-2; d_gene: -; v_gene: TRBV28; CDR3aa: ASSSQVTGYGYT
j_gene: TRBJ2-3; d_gene: TRBD2; v_gene: TRBV19; CDR3aa: ASRGLAGFTQY
j_gene: TRBJ2-6; d_gene: -; v_gene: TRBV3-1/TRBV3-2; CDR3aa: ASSFSGVRGANVLT
j_gene: TRBJ1-2; d_gene: TRBD1; v_gene: TRBV24-1; CDR3aa: ATSDSQGGFFGYT
j_gene: TRBJ2-5; d_gene: TRBD2; v_gene: TRBV6-5; CDR3aa: ASRGLAGLQETQY
j_gene: TRBJ2-3; d_gene: TRBD2; v_gene: TRBV4-2; CDR3aa: ASSQGLAGGSDTQY
j_gene: TRBJ2-3; d_gene: TRBD2; v_gene: TRBV5-6; CDR3aa: ASSLALAGAPDTQY
j_gene: TRBJ2-7; d_gene: TRBD1; v_gene: TRBV5-1; CDR3aa: ASSLGQDYEQY
j_gene: TRBJ1-3; d_gene: TRBD1; v_gene: TRBV28; CDR3aa: ASSGLRGSGNTIY
j_gene: TRBJ2-1; d_gene: -; v_gene: TRBV7-3; CDR3aa: ASSSTGTYNEQF
j_gene: TRBJ2-2; d_gene: TRBD2; v_gene: TRBV6-5; CDR3aa: ASRRELNTGELF
j_gene: TRBJ1-1; d_gene: -; v_gene: TRBV13; CDR3aa: ASSLSRRLEAF
j_gene: TRBJ1-2; d_gene: TRBD1; v_gene: TRBV6-5; CDR3aa: ASRDRANYGYT
j_gene: TRBJ2-2; d_gene: TRBD1; v_gene: TRBV7-7; CDR3aa: ASSVDRGPGELF
j_gene: TRBJ1-5; d_gene: -; v_gene: TRBV2; CDR3aa: ASSESEGNQPQH
j_gene: TRBJ2-5; d_gene: -; v_gene: TRBV28; CDR3aa: ASSDSETQY
j_gene: TRBJ2-5; d_gene: TRBD2; v_gene: TRBV12-3/TRBV12-4; CDR3aa: ASTLAGEETQY
j_gene: TRBJ2-7; d_gene: -; v_gene: TRBV2; CDR3aa: ASGRDTFSYEQY
j_gene: TRBJ1-6; d_gene: TRBD1; v_gene: TRBV6-1; CDR3aa: ASSEALGGPQYSPLH
j_gene: TRBJ2-2; d_gene: TRBD1; v_gene: TRBV7-6; CDR3aa: ATRQGGTGELF
j_gene: TRBJ1-2; d_gene: -; v_gene: TRBV30; CDR3aa: ASSPNYGYT
j_gene: TRBJ1-1; d_gene: -; v_gene: TRBV2; CDR3aa: ASSRRTENTEAF
j_gene: TRBJ2-1; d_gene: TRBD1; v_gene: TRBV19; CDR3aa: ASSPLLGDRLSSYNEQF
j_gene: TRBJ2-7; d_gene: TRBD2; v_gene: TRBV6-5; CDR3aa: ASRRTSAIYEQY
j_gene: TRBJ1-5; d_gene: TRBD1; v_gene: TRBV19; CDR3aa: ASSTSYRGDQPQH
j_gene: TRBJ1-3; d_gene: -; v_gene: TRBV18; CDR3aa: ASSPQSSGNTIY
j_gene: TRBJ1-6; d_gene: TRBD1; v_gene: TRBV27; CDR3aa: ASRLGTGGLPLH
j_gene: TRBJ1-6; d_gene: -; v_gene: TRBV27; CDR3aa: ASSLSGDSPLH
j_gene: TRBJ2-3; d_gene: TRBD2; v_gene: TRBV6-2/TRBV6-3; CDR3aa: ASSYRSGGADTQY
j_gene: TRBJ1-3; d_gene: -; v_gene: TRBV6-5; CDR3aa: ASSYSGVHSGNTIY
j_gene: TRBJ1-5; d_gene: -; v_gene: TRBV30; CDR3aa: AWSGQSNQPQH
j_gene: TRBJ1-1; d_gene: -; v_gene: TRBV12-3/TRBV12-4; CDR3aa: ASSIGQEAF
j_gene: TRBJ2-2; d_gene: -; v_gene: TRBV4-1; CDR3aa: ASSQFGRGINTGELF
j_gene: TRBJ2-3; d_gene: -; v_gene: TRBV5-1; CDR3aa: ASSLTESTDTQY
j_gene: TRBJ2-4; d_gene: -; v_gene: TRBV5-1; CDR3aa: ASSEGGLAKNIQY
j_gene: TRBJ1-1; d_gene: TRBD1; v_gene: TRBV7-9; CDR3aa: ASSQGQGDTEAF
j_gene: TRBJ1-2; d_gene: TRBD1; v_gene: TRBV12-3/TRBV12-4; CDR3aa: ASSRGSSYGYT
j_gene: TRBJ2-5; d_gene: TRBD1; v_gene: TRBV7-8; CDR3aa: ASSERTGRQETQY
j_gene: TRBJ2-3; d_gene: -; v_gene: TRBV24-1; CDR3aa: AIQGPAGTDTQY
j_gene: TRBJ2-6; d_gene: TRBD2; v_gene: TRBV7-9; CDR3aa: ASSQGLGKISGANVLT
j_gene: TRBJ2-7; d_gene: TRBD1; v_gene: TRBV11-3; CDR3aa: ASSFTGTGSHEQY
j_gene: TRBJ2-5; d_gene: TRBD2; v_gene: TRBV9; CDR3aa: ASSPGGGGETQY
j_gene: TRBJ1-3; d_gene: TRBD1; v_gene: TRBV28; CDR3aa: ASRNRGLGNTIY
j_gene: TRBJ2-3; d_gene: TRBD2; v_gene: TRBV6-6; CDR3aa: ASSQLAGGDTQY
j_gene: TRBJ2-2; d_gene: -; v_gene: TRBV7-7; CDR3aa: ASSLGRLNTGELF
j_gene: TRBJ2-5; d_gene: -; v_gene: TRBV7-2; CDR3aa: ASSGPSIQETQY
j_gene: TRBJ2-5; d_gene: -; v_gene: TRBV18; CDR3aa: ASSPGLGETQY
j_gene: TRBJ2-2; d_gene: TRBD2; v_gene: TRBV7-2; CDR3aa: ASSFRSGGRSGELF